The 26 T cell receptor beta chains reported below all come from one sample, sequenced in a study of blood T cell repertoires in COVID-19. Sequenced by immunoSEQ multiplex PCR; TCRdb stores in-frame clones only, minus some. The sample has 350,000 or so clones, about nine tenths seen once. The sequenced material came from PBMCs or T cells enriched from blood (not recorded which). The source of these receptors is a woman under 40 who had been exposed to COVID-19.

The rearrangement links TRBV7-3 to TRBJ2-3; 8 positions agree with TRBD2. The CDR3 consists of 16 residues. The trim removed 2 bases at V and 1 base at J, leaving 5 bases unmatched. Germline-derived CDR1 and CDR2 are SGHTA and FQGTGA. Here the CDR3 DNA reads TGTGCCAGCAGCTTATCTGGCGGGAGGCGCACAGATACGCAGTATTTT. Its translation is CASSLSGGRRTDTQYF.

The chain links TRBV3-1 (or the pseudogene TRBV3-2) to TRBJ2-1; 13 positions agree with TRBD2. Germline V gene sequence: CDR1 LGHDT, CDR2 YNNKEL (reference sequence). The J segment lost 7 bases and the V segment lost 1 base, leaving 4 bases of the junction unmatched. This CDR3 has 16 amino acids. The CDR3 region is CASSQVGLAGENEQFF. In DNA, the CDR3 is TGTGCCAGCAGCCAAGTTGGACTAGCGGGAGAAAATGAGCAGTTCTTC.

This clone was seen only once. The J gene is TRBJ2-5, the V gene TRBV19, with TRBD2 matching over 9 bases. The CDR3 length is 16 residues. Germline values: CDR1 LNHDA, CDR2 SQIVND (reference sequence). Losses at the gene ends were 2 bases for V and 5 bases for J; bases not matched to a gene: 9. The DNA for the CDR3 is TGTGCCAGTAGTATATCCGGAGCGGGAGGTCTGGAGACCCAGTACTTC. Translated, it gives CASSISGAGGLETQYF.

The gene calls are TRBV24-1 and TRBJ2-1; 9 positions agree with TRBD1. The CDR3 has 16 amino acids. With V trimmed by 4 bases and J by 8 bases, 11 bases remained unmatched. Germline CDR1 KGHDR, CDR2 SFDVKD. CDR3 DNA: TGTGCCACCAGTGACTTTACCGGGACAGGGAACTATGAGCAGTTCTTC. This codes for CATSDFTGTGNYEQFF.

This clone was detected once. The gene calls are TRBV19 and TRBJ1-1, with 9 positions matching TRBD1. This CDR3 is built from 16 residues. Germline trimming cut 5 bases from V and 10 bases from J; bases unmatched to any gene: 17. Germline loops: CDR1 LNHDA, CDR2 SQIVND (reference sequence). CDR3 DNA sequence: TGTGCCAGTAGTCCCACAACGGGACAGGGACTACCTGGAGCTTTCTTT. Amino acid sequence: CASSPTTGQGLPGAFF.

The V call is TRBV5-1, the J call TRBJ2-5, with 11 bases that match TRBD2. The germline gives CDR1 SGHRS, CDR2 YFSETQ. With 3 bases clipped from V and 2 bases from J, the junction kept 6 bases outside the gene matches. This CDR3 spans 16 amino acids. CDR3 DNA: TGCGCCAGCAGCTCCGGGACTAGCGGTTTACAAGAGACCCAGTACTTC. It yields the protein CASSSGTSGLQETQYF. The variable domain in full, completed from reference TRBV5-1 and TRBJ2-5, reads KAGVTQTPRYLIKTRGQQVTLSCSPISGHRSVSWYQQTPGQGLQFLFEYFSETQRNKGNFPGRFSGRQFSNSRSEMNVSTLELGDSALYLCASSSGTSGLQETQYFGPGTRLLVL.

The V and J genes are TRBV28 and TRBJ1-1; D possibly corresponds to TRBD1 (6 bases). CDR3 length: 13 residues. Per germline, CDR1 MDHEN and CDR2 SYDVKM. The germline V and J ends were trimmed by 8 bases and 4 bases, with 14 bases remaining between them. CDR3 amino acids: CASARDKITEAFF. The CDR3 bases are TGTGCCAGCGCTAGGGACAAGATCACTGAAGCTTTCTTT. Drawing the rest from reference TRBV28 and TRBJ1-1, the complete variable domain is DVKVTQSSRYLVKRTGEKVFLECVQDMDHENMFWYRQDPGLGLRLIYFSYDVKMKEKGDIPEGYSVSREKKERFSLILESASTNQTSMYLCASARDKITEAFFGQGTRLTVV.

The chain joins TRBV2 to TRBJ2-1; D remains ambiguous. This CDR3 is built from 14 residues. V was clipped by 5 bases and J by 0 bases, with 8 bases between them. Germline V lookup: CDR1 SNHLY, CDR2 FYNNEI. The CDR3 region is CASSRMSSYNEQFF. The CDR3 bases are TGTGCCAGCAGTCGTATGAGCTCCTACAATGAGCAGTTCTTC.

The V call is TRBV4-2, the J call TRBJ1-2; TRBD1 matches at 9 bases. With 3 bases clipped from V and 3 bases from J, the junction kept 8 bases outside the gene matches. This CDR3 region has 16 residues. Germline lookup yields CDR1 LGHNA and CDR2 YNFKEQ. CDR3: CASSHGTGQGDYGYTF. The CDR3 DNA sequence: TGTGCCAGCAGCCATGGTACGGGACAGGGCGACTATGGCTACACCTTC.

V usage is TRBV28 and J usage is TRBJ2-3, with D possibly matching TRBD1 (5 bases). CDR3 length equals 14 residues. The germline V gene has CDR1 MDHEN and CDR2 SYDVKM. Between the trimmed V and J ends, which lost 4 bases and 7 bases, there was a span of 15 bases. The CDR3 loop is CASSSSMGRNTQYF. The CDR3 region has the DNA TGTGCCAGCAGTTCCTCTATGGGGCGAAATACGCAGTATTTT.

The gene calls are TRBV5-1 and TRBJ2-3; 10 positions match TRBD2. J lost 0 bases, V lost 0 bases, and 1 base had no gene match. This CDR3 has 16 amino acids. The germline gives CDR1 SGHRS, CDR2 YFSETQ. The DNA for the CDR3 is TGCGCCAGCAGCTTGGGGACTAGCGGTAGCACAGATACGCAGTATTTT. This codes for CASSLGTSGSTDTQYF.

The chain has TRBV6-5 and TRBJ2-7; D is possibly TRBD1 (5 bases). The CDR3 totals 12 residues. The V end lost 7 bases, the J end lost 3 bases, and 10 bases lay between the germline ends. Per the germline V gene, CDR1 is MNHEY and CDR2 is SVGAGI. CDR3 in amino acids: CASKTGLYEQYF. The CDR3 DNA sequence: TGTGCCAGCAAAACAGGCCTCTACGAGCAGTACTTC.

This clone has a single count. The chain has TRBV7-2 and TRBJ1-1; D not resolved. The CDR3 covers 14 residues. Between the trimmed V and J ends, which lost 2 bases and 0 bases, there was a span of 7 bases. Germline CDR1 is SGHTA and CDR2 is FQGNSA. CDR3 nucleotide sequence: TGTGCCAGCAGCTTACTTACTGTGAACACTGAAGCTTTCTTT. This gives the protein CASSLLTVNTEAFF. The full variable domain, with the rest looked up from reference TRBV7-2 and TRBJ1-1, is GAGVSQSPSNKVTEKGKDVELRCDPISGHTALYWYRQSLGQGLEFLIYFQGNSAPDKSGLPSDRFSAERTGGSVSTLTIQRTQQEDSAVYLCASSLLTVNTEAFFGQGTRLTVV.

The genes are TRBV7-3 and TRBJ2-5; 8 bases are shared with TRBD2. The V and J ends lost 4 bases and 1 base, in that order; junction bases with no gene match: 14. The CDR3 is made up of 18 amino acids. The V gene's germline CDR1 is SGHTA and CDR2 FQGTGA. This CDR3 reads CASSSKGSGSGVQETQYF. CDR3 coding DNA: TGTGCCAGCAGCTCCAAAGGGAGCGGTAGCGGGGTCCAAGAGACCCAGTACTTC.

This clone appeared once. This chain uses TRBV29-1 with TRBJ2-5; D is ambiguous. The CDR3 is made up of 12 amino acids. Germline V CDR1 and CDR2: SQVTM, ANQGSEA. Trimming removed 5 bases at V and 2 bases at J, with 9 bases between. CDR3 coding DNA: TGCAGCGTTACCGGAGAACAAGAGACCCAGTACTTC. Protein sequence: CSVTGEQETQYF.

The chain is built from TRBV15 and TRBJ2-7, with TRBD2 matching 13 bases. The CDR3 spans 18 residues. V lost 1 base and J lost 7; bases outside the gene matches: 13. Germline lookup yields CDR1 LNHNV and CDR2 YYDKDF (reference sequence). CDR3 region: CATSRAPPRTSGSWEQYF. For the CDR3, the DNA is TGTGCCACCAGCAGAGCCCCCCCGCGGACTAGCGGGAGTTGGGAGCAGTACTTC.

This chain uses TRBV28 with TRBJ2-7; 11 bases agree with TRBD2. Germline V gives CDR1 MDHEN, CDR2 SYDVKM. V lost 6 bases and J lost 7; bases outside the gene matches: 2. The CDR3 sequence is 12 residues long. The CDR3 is CASRIAGGEQYF. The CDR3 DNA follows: TGTGCCAGCAGAATAGCGGGAGGGGAGCAGTACTTC.

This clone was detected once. The CDR3, as DNA: TGCGCCAGCAGCTTGGTTCCGAATCAGCCCCAGCATTTT. This sequence encodes CASSLVPNQPQHF. The V call is TRBV5-1, the J call TRBJ1-5; D is undetermined. V was shortened by 0 bases and J by 4 bases, with 5 bases between the two germline ends. Germline CDR1 SGHRS, CDR2 YFSETQ. This CDR3 is built from 13 residues.

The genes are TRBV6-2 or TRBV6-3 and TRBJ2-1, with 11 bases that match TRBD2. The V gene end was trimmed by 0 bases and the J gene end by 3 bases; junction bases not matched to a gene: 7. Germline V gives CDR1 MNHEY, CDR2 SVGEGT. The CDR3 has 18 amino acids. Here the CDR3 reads CASSYSRRLAGIYNEQFF. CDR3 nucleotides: TGTGCCAGCAGTTACTCGCGACGACTAGCGGGAATCTACAATGAGCAGTTCTTC.

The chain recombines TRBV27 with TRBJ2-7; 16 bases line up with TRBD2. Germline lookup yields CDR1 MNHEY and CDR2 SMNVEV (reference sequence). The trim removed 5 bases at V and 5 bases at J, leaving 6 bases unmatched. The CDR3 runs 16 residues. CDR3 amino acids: CASSPGLAGGVNEQYF. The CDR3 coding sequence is TGTGCCAGCAGTCCGGGACTAGCGGGAGGGGTAAACGAGCAGTACTTC.

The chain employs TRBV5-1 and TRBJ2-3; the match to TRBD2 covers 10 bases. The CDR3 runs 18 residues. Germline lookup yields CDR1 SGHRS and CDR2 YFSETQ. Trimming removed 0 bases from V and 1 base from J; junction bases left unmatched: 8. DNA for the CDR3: TGCGCCAGCAGCTTGGGTTTAAGGGGGACTAGCGGCACAGATACGCAGTATTTT. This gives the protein CASSLGLRGTSGTDTQYF.

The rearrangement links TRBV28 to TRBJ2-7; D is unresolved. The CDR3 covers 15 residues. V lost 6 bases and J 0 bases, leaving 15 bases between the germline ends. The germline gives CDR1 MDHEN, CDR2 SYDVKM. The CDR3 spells CASSITLGSSYEQYF. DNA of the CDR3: TGTGCCAGCAGCATCACCCTGGGCTCCTCCTACGAGCAGTACTTC. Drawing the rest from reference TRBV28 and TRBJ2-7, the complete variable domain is DVKVTQSSRYLVKRTGEKVFLECVQDMDHENMFWYRQDPGLGLRLIYFSYDVKMKEKGDIPEGYSVSREKKERFSLILESASTNQTSMYLCASSITLGSSYEQYFGPGTRLTVT.

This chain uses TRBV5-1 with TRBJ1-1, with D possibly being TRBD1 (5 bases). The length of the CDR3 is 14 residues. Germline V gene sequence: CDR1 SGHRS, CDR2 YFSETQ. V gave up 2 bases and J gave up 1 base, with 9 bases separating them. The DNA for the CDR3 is TGCGCCAGCAGCTTCCAGGGAAGGAACACTGAAGCTTTCTTT. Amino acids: CASSFQGRNTEAFF. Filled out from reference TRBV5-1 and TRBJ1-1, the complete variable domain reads KAGVTQTPRYLIKTRGQQVTLSCSPISGHRSVSWYQQTPGQGLQFLFEYFSETQRNKGNFPGRFSGRQFSNSRSEMNVSTLELGDSALYLCASSFQGRNTEAFFGQGTRLTVV.

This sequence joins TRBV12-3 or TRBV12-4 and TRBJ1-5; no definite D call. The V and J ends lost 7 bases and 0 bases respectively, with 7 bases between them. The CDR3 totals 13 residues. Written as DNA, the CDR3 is TGTGCCAGCATGCGGTATAGCAATCAGCCCCAGCATTTT. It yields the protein CASMRYSNQPQHF.

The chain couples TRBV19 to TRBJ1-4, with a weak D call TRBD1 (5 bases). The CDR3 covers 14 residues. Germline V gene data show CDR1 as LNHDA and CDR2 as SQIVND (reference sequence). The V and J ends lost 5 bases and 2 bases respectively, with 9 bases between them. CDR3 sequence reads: CASSDGGTNEKLFF. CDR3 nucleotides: TGTGCCAGTAGTGATGGGGGGACTAATGAAAAACTGTTTTTT.

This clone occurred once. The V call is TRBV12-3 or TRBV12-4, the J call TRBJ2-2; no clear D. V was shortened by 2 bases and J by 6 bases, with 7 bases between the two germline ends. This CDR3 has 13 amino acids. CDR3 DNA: TGTGCCAGCAGTTTATTCGCGCCCGGGGAGCTGTTTTTT. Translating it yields CASSLFAPGELFF.